This T cell receptor beta chain came from a study of T cell changes during pregnancy in multiple sclerosis. Trimming removed 6 bases from V and 1 base from J, with 9 bases in between. The germline V gene has CDR1 KGHSH and CDR2 LQKENI. The length of the CDR3 is 13 residues. Generated by immunoSEQ multiplex PCR, the TCRdb table keeps only in-frame clones and is missing some. This sample has around 80,000 clones, with roughly 94% found just once. The sequencing here drew on peripheral blood, taken in the second trimester of pregnancy. The sequence came from a female donor in good health, enrolled as a control in a pregnancy study. The chain links TRBV18 to TRBJ1-1; weak D call: TRBD1 (6 bases). The DNA for the CDR3 is TGTGCCAGCTCCGTACAGGGGAACACTGAAGCTTTCTTT. It is translated as CASSVQGNTEAFF.